This TCR beta chain was sequenced in a study of blood T cell repertoires in COVID-19. Study-wide background: COVID-19 samples, acute and convalescent, were from the United States, Italy and Spain.

Repertoires were generated with immunoSEQ multiplex PCR, while TCRdb's copy carries only in-frame clones and drops some. The table lists hundreds of thousands of clones, 80% to 90% of them singletons. The CDR3 covers 16 residues. Germline CDR1 is KGHDR and CDR2 is SFDVKD. V gave up 0 bases and J gave up 5 bases, with 15 bases separating them. This clone appeared once. The study recruited people aged roughly 18 to 100 years across approximately 24 US areas. Cohort assignment relied on participant-reported clinical history. For recovered donors of Cohort 3, there were two negative PCRs, clearance, or symptom resolution.

This rearrangement joins TRBV24-1 to TRBJ2-5; D possibly corresponds to TRBD1 (5 bases). Material for sequencing was PBMCs or T cells enriched from blood (not recorded which). This sequence originates from a man aged 25-45 years who had recovered from COVID-19. The CDR3 region is CATSDLHNAGQETQYF. DNA for the CDR3: TGTGCCACCAGTGATTTGCATAACGCAGGGCAGGAGACCCAGTACTTC.